Below, 8 T cell receptor beta chains from the same sample are listed, as sequenced in a study of CXCR3-negative and CXCR3-positive naive CD8 T cells. The study made its TRB cDNA libraries by 5' RACE, adding UMI labels. Reanalyzing the 5' RACE reads, TCRdb keeps one entry per CDR3 protein, without DNA. This sample lists roughly 56,000 distinct CDR3 sequences; its ten largest clones have around 0.4%. The sample consisted of naive CXCR3- CD8+ T cells from blood. The subset denotes: CD45RO-CCR7+CD27+CD95- naive CD8+ T cells lacking CXCR3 (TNR3-). These receptors originate from a human donor in good health. Some clones in this sample may be carry-over from other donors' samples.

The rearrangement joins TRBV3-1 to TRBJ2-3; there is no DNA to check the TCRdb D call of TRBD2. Per germline, CDR1 LGHDT and CDR2 YNNKEL (reference sequence). The CDR3 consists of 16 residues. This chain's CDR3 is CASSQAGSVSTDTQYF.

This chain uses TRBV9 with TRBJ2-1; TCRdb returns TRBD1, unconfirmable since there is no DNA. Germline V CDR1 and CDR2: SGDLS, YYNGEE. The CDR3 length is 13 residues. CDR3 region: CASSAGTSNEQFF.

This chain uses TRBV7-9 with TRBJ1-5; no DNA is available, so the TRBD1 call from TCRdb remains unchecked. Germline V gives CDR1 SEHNR, CDR2 FQNEAQ (reference sequence). The CDR3 is 15 residues long. CDR3 protein: CASSPGTGGNQPQHF.

This chain links TRBV29-1 with TRBJ1-2; there is no DNA to check the TCRdb D call of TRBD1. The CDR3 spans 18 residues. Germline V gene sequence: CDR1 SQVTM, CDR2 ANQGSEA. CDR3 protein: CSVDLPPQGASGIYGYTF.

V is TRBV7-9 and J is TRBJ2-7; TCRdb lists TRBD1, though no DNA is available to test this call. Germline V lookup: CDR1 SEHNR, CDR2 FQNEAQ (reference sequence). CDR3 length: 14 residues. CDR3 sequence: CASSPGWPPYEQYF.

The chain is built from TRBV6-4 and TRBJ2-3; TCRdb's D call of TRBD2 is untestable without DNA. Germline CDR1 is MRHNA and CDR2 is SNTAGT. The CDR3 is 14 residues long. This CDR3 is CASSVAGFPDTQYF.

The gene calls are TRBV12-3 or TRBV12-4 and TRBJ2-5. The CDR3 loop spans 13 amino acids. The CDR3 loop is CASSLMDEETQYF.

The chain links TRBV3-1 to TRBJ2-3; no DNA is available, so the TRBD1 call from TCRdb remains unchecked. Germline CDR1 LGHDT, CDR2 YNNKEL (reference sequence). The CDR3 is made up of 18 amino acids. The CDR3 is CASSQDERGEYVTDTQYF.